This T cell receptor (beta chain) was recorded in a study of CD8 T cells in ankylosing spondylitis. Study-wide results and caveats: Ankylosing spondylitis blood appeared to carry a characteristic TCR beta motif of under ten highly homologous variants.

Notes on this clonotype: The target antigen is unknown.

Trimming stripped 3 bases from V and 3 bases from J, with 15 bases between. This CDR3 has 14 amino acids. Germline V gene lookup returns CDR1 DFQATT and CDR2 SNEGSKA (reference sequence). In TCRdb, the 5' RACE reads were re-called with MiXCR into one record per CDR3 protein. The sample carries about 390,000 distinct CDR3 sequences, approximately 20% recorded once. The TCR originated in a male donor with ankylosing spondylitis. Input material: blood, either unsorted or a sorted T cell fraction (not recorded which). The J gene is TRBJ2-7, the V gene TRBV20-1; a weak D match, TRBD2 (5 bases). CDR3 residues: CSARAPWGVYEQYF. The CDR3 DNA is TGCAGTGCTAGGGCCCCATGGGGAGTCTACGAGCAGTACTTC.